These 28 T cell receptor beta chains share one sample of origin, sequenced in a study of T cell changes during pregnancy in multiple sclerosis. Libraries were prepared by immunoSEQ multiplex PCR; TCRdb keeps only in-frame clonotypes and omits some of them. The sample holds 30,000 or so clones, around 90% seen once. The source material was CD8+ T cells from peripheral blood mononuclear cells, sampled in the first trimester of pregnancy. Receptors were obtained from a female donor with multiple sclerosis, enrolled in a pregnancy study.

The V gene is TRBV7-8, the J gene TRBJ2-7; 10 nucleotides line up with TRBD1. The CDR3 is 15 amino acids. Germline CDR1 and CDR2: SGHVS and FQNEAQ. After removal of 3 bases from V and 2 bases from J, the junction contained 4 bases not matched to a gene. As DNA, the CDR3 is TGTGCCAGCAGCTTGTCGACAGGGGGCCCCTACGAGCAGTACTTC. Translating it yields CASSLSTGGPYEQYF.

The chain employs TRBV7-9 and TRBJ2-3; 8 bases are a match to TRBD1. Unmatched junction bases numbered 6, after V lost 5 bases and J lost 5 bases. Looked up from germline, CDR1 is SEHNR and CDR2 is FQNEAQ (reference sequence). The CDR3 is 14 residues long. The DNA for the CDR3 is TGTGCCAGCAGCCACCTGACAGGGGAAGATACGCAGTATTTT. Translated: CASSHLTGEDTQYF.

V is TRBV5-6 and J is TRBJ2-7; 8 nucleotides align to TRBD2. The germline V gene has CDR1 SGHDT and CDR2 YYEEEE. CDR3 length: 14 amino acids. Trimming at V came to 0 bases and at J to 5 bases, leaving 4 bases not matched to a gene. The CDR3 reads CASSLGLAPNEQYF. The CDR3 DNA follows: TGTGCCAGCAGCTTGGGACTAGCGCCCAACGAGCAGTACTTC.

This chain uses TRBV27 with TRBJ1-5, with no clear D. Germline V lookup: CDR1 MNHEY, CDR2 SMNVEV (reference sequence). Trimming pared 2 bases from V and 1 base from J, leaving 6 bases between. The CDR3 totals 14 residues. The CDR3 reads CASSLGRSNQPQHF. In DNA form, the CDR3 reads TGTGCCAGCAGTTTAGGTAGAAGCAATCAGCCCCAGCATTTT.

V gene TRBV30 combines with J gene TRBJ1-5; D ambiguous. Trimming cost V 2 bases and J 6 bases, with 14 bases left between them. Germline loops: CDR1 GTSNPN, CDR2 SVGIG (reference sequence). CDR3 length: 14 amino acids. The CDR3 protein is CAWSLYPRSQPQHF. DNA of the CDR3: TGTGCCTGGAGTCTGTACCCTAGGAGTCAGCCCCAGCATTTT.

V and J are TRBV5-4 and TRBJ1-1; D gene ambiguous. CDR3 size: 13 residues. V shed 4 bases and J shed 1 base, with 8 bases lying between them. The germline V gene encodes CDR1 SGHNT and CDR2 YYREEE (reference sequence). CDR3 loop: CASSPTPNTEAFF. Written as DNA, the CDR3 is TGTGCCAGCAGCCCGACACCGAACACTGAAGCTTTCTTT.

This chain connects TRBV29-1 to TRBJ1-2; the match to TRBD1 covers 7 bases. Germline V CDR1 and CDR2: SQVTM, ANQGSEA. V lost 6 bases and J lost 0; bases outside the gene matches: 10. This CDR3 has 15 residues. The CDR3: CSVRTGTASNYGYTF. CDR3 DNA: TGCAGCGTCCGCACTGGGACAGCATCTAACTATGGCTACACCTTC.

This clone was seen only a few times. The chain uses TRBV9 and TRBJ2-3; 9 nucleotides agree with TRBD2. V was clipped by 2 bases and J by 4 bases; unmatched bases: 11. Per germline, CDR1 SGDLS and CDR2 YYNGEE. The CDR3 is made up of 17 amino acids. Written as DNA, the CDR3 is TGTGCCAGCAGCGTTGCGCTAACGGGACTAGCATCAGATACGCAGTATTTT. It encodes CASSVALTGLASDTQYF.

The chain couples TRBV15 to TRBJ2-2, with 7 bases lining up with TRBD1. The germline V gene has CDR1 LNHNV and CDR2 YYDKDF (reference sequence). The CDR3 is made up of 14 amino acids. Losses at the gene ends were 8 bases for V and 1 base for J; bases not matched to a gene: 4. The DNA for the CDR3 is TGTGCCACCTCCGGGACAGAGAACACCGGGGAGCTGTTTTTT. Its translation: CATSGTENTGELFF.

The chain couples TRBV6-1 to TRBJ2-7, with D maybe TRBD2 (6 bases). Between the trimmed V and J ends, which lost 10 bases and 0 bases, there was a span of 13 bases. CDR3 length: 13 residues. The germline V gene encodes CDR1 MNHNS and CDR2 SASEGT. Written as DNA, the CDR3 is TGTGCCATCCGGAGGGACGGCTCCTACGAGCAGTACTTC. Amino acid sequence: CAIRRDGSYEQYF.

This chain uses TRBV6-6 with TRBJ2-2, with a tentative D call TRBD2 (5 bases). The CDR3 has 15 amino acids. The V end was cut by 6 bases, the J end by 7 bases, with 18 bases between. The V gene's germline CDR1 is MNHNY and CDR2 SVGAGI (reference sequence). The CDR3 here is CASSPGLGEGGELFF. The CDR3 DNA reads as TGTGCCAGCAGCCCCGGACTTGGAGAGGGCGGGGAGCTGTTTTTT.

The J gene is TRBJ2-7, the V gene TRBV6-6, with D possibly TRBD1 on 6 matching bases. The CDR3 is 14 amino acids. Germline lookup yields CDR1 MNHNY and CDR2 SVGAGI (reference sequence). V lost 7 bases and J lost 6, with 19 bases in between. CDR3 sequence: CASTPGSGAGEQYF. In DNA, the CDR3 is TGTGCCAGCACCCCAGGGTCAGGGGCGGGCGAGCAGTACTTC.

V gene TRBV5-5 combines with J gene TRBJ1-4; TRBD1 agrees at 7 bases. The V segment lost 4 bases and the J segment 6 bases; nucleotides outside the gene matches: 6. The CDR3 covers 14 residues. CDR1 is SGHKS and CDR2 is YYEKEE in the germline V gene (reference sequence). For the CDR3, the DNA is TGTGCCAGCAGCCCGGACAGGAATTATGAAAAACTGTTTTTT. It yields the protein CASSPDRNYEKLFF.

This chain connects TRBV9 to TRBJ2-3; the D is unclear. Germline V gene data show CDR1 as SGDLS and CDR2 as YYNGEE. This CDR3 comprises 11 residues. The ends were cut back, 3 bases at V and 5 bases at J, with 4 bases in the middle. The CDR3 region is CASSAGDTQYF. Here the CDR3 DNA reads TGTGCCAGCAGCGCGGGAGATACGCAGTATTTT. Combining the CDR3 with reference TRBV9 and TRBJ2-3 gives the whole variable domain DSGVTQTPKHLITATGQRVTLRCSPRSGDLSVYWYQQSLDQGLQFLIQYYNGEERAKGNILERFSAQQFPDLHSELNLSSLELGDSALYFCASSAGDTQYFGPGTRLTVL.

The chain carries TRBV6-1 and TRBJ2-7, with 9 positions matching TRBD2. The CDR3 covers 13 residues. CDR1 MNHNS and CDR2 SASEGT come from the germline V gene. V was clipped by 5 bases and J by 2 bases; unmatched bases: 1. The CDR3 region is CASSLAGTYEQYF. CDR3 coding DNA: TGTGCCAGCAGTCTAGCGGGAACCTACGAGCAGTACTTC.

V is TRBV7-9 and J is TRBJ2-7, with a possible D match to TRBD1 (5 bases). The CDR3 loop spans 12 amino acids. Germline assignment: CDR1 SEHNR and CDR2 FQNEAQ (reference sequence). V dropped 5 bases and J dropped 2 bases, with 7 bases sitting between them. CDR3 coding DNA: TGTGCCAGCAGCAGGGGAACCTACGAGCAGTACTTC. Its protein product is CASSRGTYEQYF.

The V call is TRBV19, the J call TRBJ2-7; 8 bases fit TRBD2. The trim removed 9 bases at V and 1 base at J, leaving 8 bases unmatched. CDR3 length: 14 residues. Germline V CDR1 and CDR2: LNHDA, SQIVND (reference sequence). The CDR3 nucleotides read TGTGCCAGCAAAATAGCGGGATGGTCCTACGAGCAGTACTTC. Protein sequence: CASKIAGWSYEQYF.

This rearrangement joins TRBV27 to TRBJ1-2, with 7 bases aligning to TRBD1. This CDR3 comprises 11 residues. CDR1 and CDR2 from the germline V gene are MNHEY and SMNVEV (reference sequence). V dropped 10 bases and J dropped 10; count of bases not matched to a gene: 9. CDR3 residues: CATRDSSSYTF. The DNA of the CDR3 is TGTGCCACTCGGGACAGTTCGTCCTACACCTTC.

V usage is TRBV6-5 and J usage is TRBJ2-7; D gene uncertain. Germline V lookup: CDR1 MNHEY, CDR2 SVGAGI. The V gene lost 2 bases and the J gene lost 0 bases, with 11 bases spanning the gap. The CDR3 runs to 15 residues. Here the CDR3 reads CASSYGEPSSYEQYF. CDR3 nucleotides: TGTGCCAGCAGTTACGGAGAACCCTCCTCCTACGAGCAGTACTTC.

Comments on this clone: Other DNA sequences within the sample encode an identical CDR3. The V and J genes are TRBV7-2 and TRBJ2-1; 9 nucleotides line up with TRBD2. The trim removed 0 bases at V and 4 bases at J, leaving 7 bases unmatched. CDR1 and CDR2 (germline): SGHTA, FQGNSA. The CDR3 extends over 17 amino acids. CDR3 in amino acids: CASSLALRLAGYNEQFF. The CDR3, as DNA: TGTGCCAGCAGCTTAGCCCTACGGCTAGCGGGATACAATGAGCAGTTCTTC.

CDR3 protein: CASSPREGPYGYTF. As DNA, the CDR3 is TGTGCCAGCAGTCCCAGGGAGGGTCCCTATGGCTACACCTTC. The rearrangement links TRBV6-4 to TRBJ1-2, with D maybe TRBD1 (5 bases). Germline CDR1 reads MRHNA; CDR2 reads SNTAGT. The CDR3 is made up of 14 amino acids. The V end was cut by 5 bases, the J end by 4 bases, with 14 bases between.

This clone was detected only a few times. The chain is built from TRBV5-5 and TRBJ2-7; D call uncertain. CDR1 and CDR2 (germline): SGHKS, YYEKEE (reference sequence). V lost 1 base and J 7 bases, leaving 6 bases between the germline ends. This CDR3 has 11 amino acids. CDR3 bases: TGTGCCAGCAGCTTGTTGGCTGAGCAGTACTTC. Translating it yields CASSLLAEQYF.

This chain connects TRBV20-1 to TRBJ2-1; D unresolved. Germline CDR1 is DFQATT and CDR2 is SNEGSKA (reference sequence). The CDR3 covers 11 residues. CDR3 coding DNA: TGCAGGGTGAGCTCCTACAATGAGCAGTTCTTC. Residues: CRVSSYNEQFF.

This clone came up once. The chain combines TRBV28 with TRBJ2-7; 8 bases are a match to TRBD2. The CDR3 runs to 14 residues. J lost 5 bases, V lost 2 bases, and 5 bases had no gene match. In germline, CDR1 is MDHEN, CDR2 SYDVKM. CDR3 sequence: CASSLPAGEDEQYF. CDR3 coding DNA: TGTGCCAGCAGTTTACCAGCGGGAGAGGACGAGCAGTACTTC.

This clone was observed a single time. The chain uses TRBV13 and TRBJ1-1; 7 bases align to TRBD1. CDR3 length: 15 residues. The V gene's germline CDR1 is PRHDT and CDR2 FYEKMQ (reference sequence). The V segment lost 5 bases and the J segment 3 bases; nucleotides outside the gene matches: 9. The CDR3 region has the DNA TGTGCCAGCAGCCCCCGTTCCCAGGGGGACACTGAAGCTTTCTTT. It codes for CASSPRSQGDTEAFF.

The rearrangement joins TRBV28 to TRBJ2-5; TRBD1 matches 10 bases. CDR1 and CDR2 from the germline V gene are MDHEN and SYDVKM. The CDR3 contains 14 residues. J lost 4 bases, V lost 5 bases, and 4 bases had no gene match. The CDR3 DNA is TGTGCCAGCAGTGCGGGACAGGGGCTAGAGACCCAGTACTTC. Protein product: CASSAGQGLETQYF.

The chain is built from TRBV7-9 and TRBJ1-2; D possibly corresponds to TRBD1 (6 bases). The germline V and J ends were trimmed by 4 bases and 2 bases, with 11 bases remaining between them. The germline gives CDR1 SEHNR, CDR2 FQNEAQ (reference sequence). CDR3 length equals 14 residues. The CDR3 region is CASSSGHGNYGYTF. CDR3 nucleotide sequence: TGTGCCAGCAGCTCGGGACACGGAAACTATGGCTACACCTTC.

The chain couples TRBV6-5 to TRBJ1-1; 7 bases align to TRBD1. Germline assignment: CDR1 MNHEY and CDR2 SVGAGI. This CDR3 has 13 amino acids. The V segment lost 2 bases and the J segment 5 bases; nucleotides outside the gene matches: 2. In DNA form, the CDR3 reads TGTGCCAGCAGTTACGACAGGGAGACTGAAGCTTTCTTT. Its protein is CASSYDRETEAFF.